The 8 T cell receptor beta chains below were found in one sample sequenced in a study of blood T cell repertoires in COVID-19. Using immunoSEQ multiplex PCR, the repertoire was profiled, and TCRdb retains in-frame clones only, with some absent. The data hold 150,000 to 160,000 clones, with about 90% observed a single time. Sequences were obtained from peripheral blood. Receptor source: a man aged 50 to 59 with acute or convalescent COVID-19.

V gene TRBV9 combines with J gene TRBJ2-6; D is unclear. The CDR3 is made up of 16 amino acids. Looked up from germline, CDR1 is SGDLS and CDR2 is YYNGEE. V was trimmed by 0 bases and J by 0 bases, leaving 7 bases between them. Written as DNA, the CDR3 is TGTGCCAGCAGCGTAGATCGGAGCTCTGGGGCCAACGTCCTGACTTTC. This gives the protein CASSVDRSSGANVLTF.

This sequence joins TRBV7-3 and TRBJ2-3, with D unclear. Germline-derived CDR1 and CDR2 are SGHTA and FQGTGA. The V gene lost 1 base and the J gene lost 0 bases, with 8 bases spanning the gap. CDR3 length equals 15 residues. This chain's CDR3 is CASSLIPSSTDTQYF. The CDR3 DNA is TGTGCCAGCAGCTTAATCCCGTCTAGCACAGATACGCAGTATTTT.

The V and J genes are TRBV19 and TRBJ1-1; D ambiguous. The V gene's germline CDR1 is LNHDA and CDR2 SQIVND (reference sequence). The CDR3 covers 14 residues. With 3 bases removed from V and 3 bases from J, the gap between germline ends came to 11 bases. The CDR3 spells CASSIQTEYTEAFF. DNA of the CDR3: TGTGCCAGTAGTATCCAAACCGAGTACACTGAAGCTTTCTTT. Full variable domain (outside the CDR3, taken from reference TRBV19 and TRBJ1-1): DGGITQSPKYLFRKEGQNVTLSCEQNLNHDAMYWYRQDPGQGLRLIYYSQIVNDFQKGDIAEGYSVSREKKESFPLTVTSAQKNPTAFYLCASSIQTEYTEAFFGQGTRLTVV.

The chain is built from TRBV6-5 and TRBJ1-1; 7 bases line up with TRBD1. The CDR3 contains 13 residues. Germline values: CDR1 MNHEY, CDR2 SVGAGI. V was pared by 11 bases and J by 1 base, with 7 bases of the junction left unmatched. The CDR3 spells CAAQQGQNTEAFF. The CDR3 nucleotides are TGTGCCGCCCAACAGGGGCAGAACACTGAAGCTTTCTTT.

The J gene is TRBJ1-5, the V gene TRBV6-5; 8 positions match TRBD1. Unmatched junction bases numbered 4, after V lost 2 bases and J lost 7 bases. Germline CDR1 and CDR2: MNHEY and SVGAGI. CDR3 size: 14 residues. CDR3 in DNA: TGTGCCAGCAGTTACCGGACAGGGCGCCAGCCCCAGCATTTT. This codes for CASSYRTGRQPQHF.

The chain's CDR3 is CARNLDRESSYNSPLHF. CDR3 sequence (DNA): TGTGCCAGGAACCTTGACAGAGAGAGCTCCTATAATTCACCCCTCCACTTT. The V call is TRBV6-9, the J call TRBJ1-6, with a tentative D call TRBD1 (5 bases). V was trimmed by 9 bases and J by 0 bases, leaving 18 bases between them. Germline assignment: CDR1 MNHGY and CDR2 SVAAGI. The CDR3 totals 17 residues.

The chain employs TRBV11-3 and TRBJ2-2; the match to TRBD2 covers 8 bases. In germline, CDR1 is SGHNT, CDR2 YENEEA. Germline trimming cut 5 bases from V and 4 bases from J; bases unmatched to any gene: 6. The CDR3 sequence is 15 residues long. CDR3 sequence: CASSPIGGVTGELFF. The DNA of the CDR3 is TGTGCCAGCAGCCCGATCGGGGGGGTCACCGGGGAGCTGTTTTTT. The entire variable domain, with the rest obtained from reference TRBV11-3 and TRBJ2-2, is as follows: EAGVVQSPRYKIIEKKQPVAFWCNPISGHNTLYWYLQNLGQGPELLIRYENEEAVDDSQLPKDRFSAERLKGVDSTLKIQPAELGDSAVYLCASSPIGGVTGELFFGEGSRLTVL.

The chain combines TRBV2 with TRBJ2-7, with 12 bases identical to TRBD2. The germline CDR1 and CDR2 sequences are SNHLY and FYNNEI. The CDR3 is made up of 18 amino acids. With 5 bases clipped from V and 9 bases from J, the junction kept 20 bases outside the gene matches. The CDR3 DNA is TGTGCCAGCAGTCCCTTCCAAAGGGCAACTAGCGGGGGGAGGCGGCAGTACGTC. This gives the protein CASSPFQRATSGGRRQYV.